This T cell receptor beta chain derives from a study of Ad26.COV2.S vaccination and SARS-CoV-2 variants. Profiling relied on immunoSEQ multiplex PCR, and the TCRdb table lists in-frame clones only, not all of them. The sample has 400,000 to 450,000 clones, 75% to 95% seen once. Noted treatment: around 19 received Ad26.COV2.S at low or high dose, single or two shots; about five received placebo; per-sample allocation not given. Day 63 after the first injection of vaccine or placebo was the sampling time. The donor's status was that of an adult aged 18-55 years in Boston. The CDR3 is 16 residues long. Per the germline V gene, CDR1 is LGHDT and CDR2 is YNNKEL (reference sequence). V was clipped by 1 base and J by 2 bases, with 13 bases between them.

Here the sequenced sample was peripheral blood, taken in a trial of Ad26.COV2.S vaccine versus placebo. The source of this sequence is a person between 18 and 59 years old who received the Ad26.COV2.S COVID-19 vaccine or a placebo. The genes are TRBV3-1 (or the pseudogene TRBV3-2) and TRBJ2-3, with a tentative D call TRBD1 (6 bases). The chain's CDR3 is CASSQVRGWATDTQYF. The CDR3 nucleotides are TGTGCCAGCAGCCAAGTCAGGGGCTGGGCCACAGATACGCAGTATTTT.